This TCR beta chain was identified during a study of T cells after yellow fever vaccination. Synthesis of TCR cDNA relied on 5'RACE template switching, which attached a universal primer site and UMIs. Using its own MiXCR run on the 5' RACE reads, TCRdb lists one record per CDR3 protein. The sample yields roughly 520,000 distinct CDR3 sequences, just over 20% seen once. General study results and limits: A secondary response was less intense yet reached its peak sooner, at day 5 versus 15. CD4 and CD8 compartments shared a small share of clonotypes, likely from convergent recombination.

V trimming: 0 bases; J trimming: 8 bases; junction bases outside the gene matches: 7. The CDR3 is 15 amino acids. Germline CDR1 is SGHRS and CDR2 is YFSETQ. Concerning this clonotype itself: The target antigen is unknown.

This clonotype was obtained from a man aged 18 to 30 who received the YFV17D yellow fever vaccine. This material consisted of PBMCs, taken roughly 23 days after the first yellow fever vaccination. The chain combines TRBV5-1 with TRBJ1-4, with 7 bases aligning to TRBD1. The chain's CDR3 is CASSLDSTGEEKLFF. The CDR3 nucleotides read TGCGCCAGCAGCTTGGATTCCACAGGGGAGGAAAAACTGTTTTTT.